A selection of T cell receptor beta chains follows, all from one sample in a study of PD-1 blockade in classical Hodgkin lymphoma. Sequencing used immunoSEQ multiplex PCR; TCRdb keeps in-frame clones, though not all of them. The table records about 27,000 clones, around 88% of them present only once. This specimen consisted of CD8+ T cells from blood, obtained at baseline. The receptors stem from a human donor with classical Hodgkin lymphoma. CDR3s leave out the opening cysteine and the closing phenylalanine or tryptophan. Each record gives: CDR3 protein, CDR3 length, V gene, J gene.

CDR3aa: ASNGLAGPAPLDEQF; len: 15; v_gene: TRBV13; j_gene: TRBJ2-1
CDR3aa: ASSLLGRRPNTGELF; len: 15; v_gene: TRBV5-1; j_gene: TRBJ2-2
CDR3aa: ASSQASQGGTTDTQY; len: 15; v_gene: TRBV4-1; j_gene: TRBJ2-3
CDR3aa: ASSQVWGLATNEQY; len: 14; v_gene: TRBV4-1; j_gene: TRBJ2-7
CDR3aa: AWGNGDTQY; len: 9; v_gene: TRBV30; j_gene: TRBJ2-3
CDR3aa: ASSIDRNSGNTIY; len: 13; v_gene: TRBV19; j_gene: TRBJ1-3
CDR3aa: ASSLTWASTNEKLF; len: 14; v_gene: TRBV27; j_gene: TRBJ1-4
CDR3aa: ASSLFEGASSYEQY; len: 14; v_gene: TRBV28; j_gene: TRBJ2-7
CDR3aa: ASSRSGLAEEQF; len: 12; v_gene: TRBV11-3; j_gene: TRBJ2-1
CDR3aa: ASSFGGETYEQY; len: 12; v_gene: TRBV7-9; j_gene: TRBJ2-7
CDR3aa: ASSLDLSTEAF; len: 11; v_gene: TRBV5-5; j_gene: TRBJ1-1
CDR3aa: ASSLSRETGPYEQY; len: 14; v_gene: TRBV2; j_gene: TRBJ2-7
CDR3aa: ASSLRKRVPNNEQF; len: 14; v_gene: TRBV7-6; j_gene: TRBJ2-1
CDR3aa: ASSGRGLDEKLF; len: 12; v_gene: TRBV10-2; j_gene: TRBJ1-4
CDR3aa: ASLRDDEQY; len: 9; v_gene: TRBV7-9; j_gene: TRBJ2-7
CDR3aa: ASSLETGVQPQH; len: 12; v_gene: TRBV7-8; j_gene: TRBJ1-5
CDR3aa: ASSSRGPSDEQY; len: 12; v_gene: TRBV7-9; j_gene: TRBJ2-7
CDR3aa: ASSLGSASGNTIY; len: 13; v_gene: TRBV5-1; j_gene: TRBJ1-3
CDR3aa: ASSLTGGGEQY; len: 11; v_gene: TRBV28; j_gene: TRBJ2-7
CDR3aa: ASNGLAVNNEQF; len: 12; v_gene: TRBV12-5; j_gene: TRBJ2-1
CDR3aa: ASSLWGGNSPLH; len: 12; v_gene: TRBV5-6; j_gene: TRBJ1-6
CDR3aa: ASSWGPETQY; len: 10; v_gene: TRBV5-4; j_gene: TRBJ2-5